What follows are 11 T cell receptor beta chains derived from one specimen sequenced in a study of T cell repertoires and HLA-DP antigens. Generated by immunoSEQ multiplex PCR, the TCRdb table keeps only in-frame clones and is missing some. The sample yields about 73,000 clones, around four fifths seen once. The antigens these receptors bind are not known. Sample: CD4+ T cells from PBMCs. These receptor sequences come from a man aged 55 to 70 in good health and CMV-seronegative.

This CDR3 is CASMNSGGANEQFF. In DNA, the CDR3 is TGCGCCAGCATGAATAGCGGGGGGGCAAATGAGCAGTTCTTC. The chain joins TRBV10-2 to TRBJ2-1; 11 bases fit TRBD2. This CDR3 region has 14 residues. V shed 7 bases, J shed 7 bases, and the junction held 6 bases outside the gene matches. Germline CDR1 WSHSY, CDR2 SAAADI.

The rearrangement uses TRBV7-2 and TRBJ1-2; 9 nucleotides match TRBD1. Trimming cost V 5 bases and J 3 bases; bases outside gene matches: 10. CDR1 and CDR2 (germline): SGHTA, FQGNSA. This CDR3 has 16 amino acids. CDR3 amino acids: CASSPQTGGRDYGYTF. The CDR3 DNA reads TGTGCCAGCAGCCCTCAGACAGGGGGAAGGGACTATGGCTACACCTTC.

The chain carries TRBV28 and TRBJ2-7, with 7 positions matching TRBD1. Trimming cost V 8 bases and J 3 bases; bases outside gene matches: 10. The germline gives CDR1 MDHEN, CDR2 SYDVKM. This CDR3 comprises 14 residues. The CDR3 region has the DNA TGTGCCAGCGCCAACAGGGGTCCTCTCTACGAGCAGTACTTC. Its translation: CASANRGPLYEQYF. The full variable domain, completed using reference TRBV28 and TRBJ2-7, is DVKVTQSSRYLVKRTGEKVFLECVQDMDHENMFWYRQDPGLGLRLIYFSYDVKMKEKGDIPEGYSVSREKKERFSLILESASTNQTSMYLCASANRGPLYEQYFGPGTRLTVT.

As DNA, the CDR3 is TGTGCCAGCAGTCACACCCTAGCGGGACAAGAGACCCAGTACTTC. It yields the protein CASSHTLAGQETQYF. The rearrangement uses TRBV27 and TRBJ2-5, with 9 bases lining up with TRBD2. V shed 5 bases and J 2 bases; nucleotides not matched to a gene: 6. CDR1 is MNHEY, CDR2 SMNVEV, per germline (reference sequence). CDR3 length equals 15 residues.

The rearrangement links TRBV18 to TRBJ1-1, with D perhaps matching TRBD1 (5 bases). The CDR3 runs 14 residues. V was cut by 1 base and J by 8 bases, with 14 bases left in between. Per the germline V gene, CDR1 is KGHSH and CDR2 is LQKENI. CDR3 region: CASSPREGPVEAFF. CDR3 DNA: TGTGCCAGCTCACCACGGGAGGGGCCGGTAGAAGCTTTCTTT.

The CDR3 protein is CASSLSDRVTDTQYF. CDR3 DNA sequence: TGCGCCAGCAGCTTATCGGACAGGGTCACAGATACGCAGTATTTT. This sequence joins TRBV5-1 and TRBJ2-3, with 8 nucleotides matching TRBD1. Germline trimming cut 2 bases from V and 2 bases from J; bases unmatched to any gene: 4. This CDR3 is built from 15 residues. CDR1 and CDR2 (germline): SGHRS, YFSETQ.

This clone was counted once. This sequence joins TRBV5-6 and TRBJ2-3; possible D gene TRBD2, 6 bases. The CDR3 runs to 15 residues. Trimming shortened V by 10 bases and J by 2 bases, and 20 bases separated the two germline ends. CDR1 and CDR2 (germline): SGHDT, YYEEEE. CDR3 in DNA: TGTGCCGGAGGGTTACGTGGGGACCTCACAGATACGCAGTATTTT. It encodes CAGGLRGDLTDTQYF.

The chain employs TRBV15 and TRBJ1-6, with 8 nucleotides matching TRBD1. Unmatched junction bases numbered 2, after V lost 0 bases and J lost 10 bases. This CDR3 has 14 amino acids. The germline gives CDR1 LNHNV, CDR2 YYDKDF (reference sequence). The CDR3 loop reads CATSRETGVSPLHF. The CDR3 coding sequence is TGTGCCACCAGCAGAGAGACAGGGGTGTCACCCCTCCACTTT.

The chain employs TRBV30 and TRBJ1-6; tentatively, D is TRBD1 (6 bases). The CDR3 runs to 12 residues. Between the trimmed V and J ends, which lost 3 bases and 10 bases, there was a span of 10 bases. Germline V lookup: CDR1 GTSNPN, CDR2 SVGIG (reference sequence). CDR3 sequence reads: CAWRGAKSPLHF. The CDR3 DNA reads as TGTGCCTGGAGGGGGGCAAAATCACCCCTCCACTTT. Full variable domain (missing parts from reference TRBV30 and TRBJ1-6): SQTIHQWPATLVQPVGSPLSLECTVEGTSNPNLYWYRQAAGRGLQLLFYSVGIGQISSEVPQNLSASRPQDRQFILSSKKLLLSDSGFYLCAWRGAKSPLHFGNGTRLTVT.

The chain uses TRBV19 and TRBJ2-1; D unclear. CDR1 is LNHDA, CDR2 SQIVND, per germline (reference sequence). With 6 bases removed from V and 0 bases from J, the gap between germline ends came to 9 bases. The CDR3 has 14 amino acids. The CDR3 is CASSGFSSYNEQFF. The CDR3 coding sequence is TGTGCCAGTAGCGGGTTTAGCTCCTACAATGAGCAGTTCTTC. Full variable domain (missing parts from reference TRBV19 and TRBJ2-1): DGGITQSPKYLFRKEGQNVTLSCEQNLNHDAMYWYRQDPGQGLRLIYYSQIVNDFQKGDIAEGYSVSREKKESFPLTVTSAQKNPTAFYLCASSGFSSYNEQFFGPGTRLTVL.

The J gene is TRBJ1-1, the V gene TRBV5-8; no clear D. The CDR3 has 14 residues. Per the germline V gene, CDR1 is SGHTS and CDR2 is YDEGEE. V shed 2 bases and J shed 1 base, with 9 bases lying between them. The CDR3 bases are TGTGCCAGCAGCTTAATCCCAGGGAACACTGAAGCTTTCTTT. Its protein is CASSLIPGNTEAFF.